This T cell receptor beta chain was retrieved from a study of shared clonotypes between healthy human individuals. Naive CD8 cells lacked CD45RO, underwent positive selection for CCR7 and left out terminally differentiated effector memory CD45RA+ cells. TCRdb's table, derived via immunoSEQ multiplex PCR, lists solely in-frame clones and lacks some. The data contain around 1.9 million clones, 80% to 95% of them singletons. Between the trimmed V and J ends, which lost 2 bases and 3 bases, there was a span of 14 bases. The CDR3 runs to 16 residues. CDR1 MNHEY and CDR2 SMNVEV come from the germline V gene (reference sequence).

The chain joins TRBV27 to TRBJ2-1; D may be TRBD1 (5 bases). The receptor comes from a man aged 18 to 35 in good health. Some clones in this sample may be carry-over from other donors' samples. Sequenced sample: naive CD8+ T cells from PBMCs. DNA of the CDR3: TGTGCCAGCAGTTTAGTAGGACATAACGGCTACAATGAGCAGTTCTTC. Its translation: CASSLVGHNGYNEQFF.